A selection of T cell receptor beta chains follows, all from one sample in a study of blood T cell repertoires in COVID-19. Libraries were prepared by immunoSEQ multiplex PCR; TCRdb keeps only in-frame clonotypes and omits some of them. Seen here are about 69,000 clones, about nine tenths observed once, and the top ten hold 5% to 5.5%. The sample comprised peripheral blood. These TCRs come from a woman in her late teens or twenties with acute or convalescent COVID-19. Both conserved end residues are part of each CDR3. The order of the fields is CDR3 protein, CDR3 DNA, D gene, V gene, J gene, clone size. D genes are given only for firm matches. Some rows mark clone size as missing; the rest say once, few, many or name a class of expanded clone.

cdr3_aa: CASSLGYRGRRSLNQPQHF
cdr3_nt: TGTGCCAGCAGCTTAGGGTACAGGGGGCGTAGGTCCCTCAATCAGCCCCAGCATTTT
d_call: TRBD1
v_call: TRBV11-2
j_call: TRBJ1-5
clone_size: -

cdr3_aa: CSVNRVGETQYF
cdr3_nt: TGCAGCGTCAACAGGGTTGGAGAGACCCAGTACTTC
d_call: -
v_call: TRBV29-1
j_call: TRBJ2-5
clone_size: -

cdr3_aa: CASSLGVGSGLNNEQFF
cdr3_nt: TGTGCCAGCAGCCTCGGCGTAGGGAGCGGGCTCAACAATGAGCAGTTCTTC
d_call: -
v_call: TRBV9
j_call: TRBJ2-1
clone_size: -

cdr3_aa: CASSFARGEKLFF
cdr3_nt: TGTGCCAGCAGTTTTGCCCGGGGTGAAAAACTGTTTTTT
d_call: -
v_call: TRBV12-3/TRBV12-4
j_call: TRBJ1-4
clone_size: -

cdr3_aa: CASSLGTGRDTGELFF
cdr3_nt: TGTGCCAGCAGCTTAGGGACAGGGAGGGACACCGGGGAGCTGTTTTTT
d_call: -
v_call: TRBV7-8
j_call: TRBJ2-2
clone_size: -

cdr3_aa: CASSPHTTGDSPLHF
cdr3_nt: TGTGCCAGCAGCCCCCACACCACAGGGGATTCACCCCTCCACTTT
d_call: TRBD1
v_call: TRBV7-9
j_call: TRBJ1-6
clone_size: -

cdr3_aa: CASSLGQVSSYEQYF
cdr3_nt: TGTGCCAGCAGCCTGGGACAGGTTAGCTCCTACGAGCAGTACTTC
d_call: TRBD1
v_call: TRBV9
j_call: TRBJ2-7
clone_size: -

cdr3_aa: CASSSGQGAYEQYF
cdr3_nt: TGTGCCAGCAGCTCCGGACAGGGGGCCTACGAGCAGTACTTC
d_call: TRBD1
v_call: TRBV5-4
j_call: TRBJ2-7
clone_size: -

cdr3_aa: CASSLEPTGKGSGELFF
cdr3_nt: TGTGCCAGCAGCTTGGAGCCGACAGGAAAGGGATCCGGGGAGCTGTTTTTT
d_call: -
v_call: TRBV5-6
j_call: TRBJ2-2
clone_size: -

cdr3_aa: CASSLGSYTEAFF
cdr3_nt: TGTGCCAGCAGCTTAGGCAGTTACACTGAAGCTTTCTTT
d_call: -
v_call: TRBV11-2
j_call: TRBJ1-1
clone_size: -

cdr3_aa: CASSYGFSLAGGLIYNEQFF
cdr3_nt: TGTGCCAGCAGTTACGGGTTCTCACTAGCGGGAGGGCTAATTTACAATGAGCAGTTCTTC
d_call: TRBD2
v_call: TRBV6-2/TRBV6-3
j_call: TRBJ2-1
clone_size: once

cdr3_aa: CASSTIQGNSPLHF
cdr3_nt: TGTGCCAGCAGCACAATACAGGGAAATTCACCCCTCCACTTT
d_call: -
v_call: TRBV7-8
j_call: TRBJ1-6
clone_size: -

cdr3_aa: CAWRVRGGQETQYF
cdr3_nt: TGTGCCTGGAGGGTGCGGGGGGGCCAAGAGACCCAGTACTTC
d_call: TRBD2
v_call: TRBV30
j_call: TRBJ2-5
clone_size: -

cdr3_aa: CASSPTLYSTDTQYF
cdr3_nt: TGTGCCAGCAGCCCTACTCTTTATAGCACAGATACGCAGTATTTT
d_call: -
v_call: TRBV3-1/TRBV3-2
j_call: TRBJ2-3
clone_size: -

cdr3_aa: CASSLLGGRNEQFF
cdr3_nt: TGTGCCAGCAGCTTGCTTGGCGGGAGGAATGAGCAGTTCTTC
d_call: TRBD2
v_call: TRBV11-2
j_call: TRBJ2-1
clone_size: -

cdr3_aa: CASSQEPVLNYGYTF
cdr3_nt: TGTGCCAGCAGCCAAGAGCCGGTCCTCAACTATGGCTACACCTTC
d_call: -
v_call: TRBV4-2
j_call: TRBJ1-2
clone_size: -

cdr3_aa: CASSPVAGGIRVRGNEQFF
cdr3_nt: TGTGCCAGCAGCCCCGTAGCGGGAGGGATTAGGGTTCGGGGCAATGAGCAGTTCTTC
d_call: TRBD2
v_call: TRBV28
j_call: TRBJ2-1
clone_size: -

cdr3_aa: CAWGRYQGTEAFF
cdr3_nt: TGTGCCTGGGGAAGGTACCAGGGTACTGAAGCTTTCTTT
d_call: -
v_call: TRBV30
j_call: TRBJ1-1
clone_size: -

cdr3_aa: CASSKEAGATYNEQFF
cdr3_nt: TGTGCCAGCAGCAAGGAAGCGGGAGCCACCTACAATGAGCAGTTCTTC
d_call: TRBD2
v_call: TRBV7-2
j_call: TRBJ2-1
clone_size: -

cdr3_aa: CASSQALTDPHGYTF
cdr3_nt: TGTGCCAGCAGCCAAGCCCTAACCGATCCCCATGGCTACACCTTC
d_call: -
v_call: TRBV4-2
j_call: TRBJ1-2
clone_size: -

cdr3_aa: CASSFGLLGELFF
cdr3_nt: TGTGCCAGCAGTTTTGGGCTACTCGGAGAGCTGTTTTTT
d_call: -
v_call: TRBV12-3/TRBV12-4
j_call: TRBJ2-2
clone_size: -

cdr3_aa: CASNEEAMHYNSPLHF
cdr3_nt: TGTGCCAGTAATGAAGAAGCTATGCACTATAATTCACCCCTCCACTTT
d_call: -
v_call: TRBV19
j_call: TRBJ1-6
clone_size: -

cdr3_aa: CASSFRNTEAFF
cdr3_nt: TGTGCCAGCAGCTTCCGGAACACTGAAGCTTTCTTT
d_call: -
v_call: TRBV11-2
j_call: TRBJ1-1
clone_size: -

cdr3_aa: CASSEGRVQYYGYTF
cdr3_nt: TGTGCCAGCAGTGAGGGCAGGGTTCAGTACTATGGCTACACCTTC
d_call: -
v_call: TRBV6-1
j_call: TRBJ1-2
clone_size: -

cdr3_aa: CASSLTGASSGANVLTF
cdr3_nt: TGTGCCAGTAGTTTGACAGGGGCCAGCTCTGGGGCCAACGTCCTGACTTTC
d_call: TRBD1
v_call: TRBV19
j_call: TRBJ2-6
clone_size: -

cdr3_aa: CSARAYNEQFF
cdr3_nt: TGCAGTGCTCGAGCATACAATGAGCAGTTCTTC
d_call: -
v_call: TRBV20-1
j_call: TRBJ2-1
clone_size: -

cdr3_aa: CASSSTYSGGVSTDTQYF
cdr3_nt: TGTGCCAGCAGCTCCACCTATAGCGGGGGGGTTAGCACAGATACGCAGTATTTT
d_call: TRBD2
v_call: TRBV7-2
j_call: TRBJ2-3
clone_size: -

cdr3_aa: CASRQGWTGELFF
cdr3_nt: TGTGCCAGCAGACAGGGGTGGACCGGGGAGCTGTTTTTT
d_call: TRBD1
v_call: TRBV5-6
j_call: TRBJ2-2
clone_size: -

cdr3_aa: CASSSSGHEQYF
cdr3_nt: TGTGCCAGCAGTTCTTCAGGCCACGAGCAGTACTTC
d_call: -
v_call: TRBV28
j_call: TRBJ2-7
clone_size: -

cdr3_aa: CASRKTSGIMETQYF
cdr3_nt: TGTGCCAGTAGGAAGACTAGCGGGATCATGGAGACCCAGTACTTC
d_call: TRBD2
v_call: TRBV19
j_call: TRBJ2-5
clone_size: -

cdr3_aa: CASSRTSGGFETQYF
cdr3_nt: TGCGCCAGCAGCCGAACTAGCGGGGGGTTCGAGACCCAGTACTTC
d_call: TRBD2
v_call: TRBV4-1
j_call: TRBJ2-5
clone_size: -

cdr3_aa: CASSPGGGQYNEQFF
cdr3_nt: TGTGCCAGCTCACCCGGGGGAGGGCAGTACAATGAGCAGTTCTTC
d_call: TRBD2
v_call: TRBV18
j_call: TRBJ2-1
clone_size: -

cdr3_aa: CASSSKTGRLSDTQYF
cdr3_nt: TGTGCCAGCAGCTCCAAGACAGGGAGGCTCTCAGATACGCAGTATTTT
d_call: -
v_call: TRBV7-6
j_call: TRBJ2-3
clone_size: -

cdr3_aa: CASSLTGGTEAFF
cdr3_nt: TGCGCCAGCAGCCTAACAGGGGGCACTGAAGCTTTCTTT
d_call: TRBD1
v_call: TRBV5-1
j_call: TRBJ1-1
clone_size: -

cdr3_aa: CASSAKGKQGGYGYTF
cdr3_nt: TGTGCCAGCAGCGCAAAGGGGAAACAGGGGGGCTATGGCTACACCTTC
d_call: TRBD1
v_call: TRBV9
j_call: TRBJ1-2
clone_size: -

cdr3_aa: CASSRTPVTEAFF
cdr3_nt: TGTGCCAGCAGCCGGACACCTGTCACTGAAGCTTTCTTT
d_call: -
v_call: TRBV11-2
j_call: TRBJ1-1
clone_size: -

cdr3_aa: CASSLTGLIHNEQFF
cdr3_nt: TGTGCCAGCAGCCTCACAGGGCTAATACACAATGAGCAGTTCTTC
d_call: -
v_call: TRBV5-6
j_call: TRBJ2-1
clone_size: -

cdr3_aa: CATSRGTGEGYTF
cdr3_nt: TGTGCCACCAGCAGGGGAACAGGGGAAGGCTACACCTTC
d_call: TRBD1
v_call: TRBV15
j_call: TRBJ1-2
clone_size: -

cdr3_aa: CASSEVATNTEAFF
cdr3_nt: TGTGCCAGCAGTGAAGTAGCAACGAACACTGAAGCTTTCTTT
d_call: -
v_call: TRBV6-1
j_call: TRBJ1-1
clone_size: -

cdr3_aa: CASSLYLQGAAEQYF
cdr3_nt: TGTGCCAGCAGCTTGTATTTGCAGGGGGCTGCTGAGCAGTACTTC
d_call: TRBD1
v_call: TRBV5-5
j_call: TRBJ2-7
clone_size: -

cdr3_aa: CASSQRGGNYEQYF
cdr3_nt: TGTGCCAGCAGCCAAAGGGGGGGGAACTACGAGCAGTACTTC
d_call: -
v_call: TRBV3-1/TRBV3-2
j_call: TRBJ2-7
clone_size: -

cdr3_aa: CASSLEEGDGSPLHF
cdr3_nt: TGTGCCAGCAGCTTGGAGGAGGGCGACGGTTCACCCCTCCACTTT
d_call: -
v_call: TRBV5-5
j_call: TRBJ1-6
clone_size: -

cdr3_aa: CASSPRQYNQPQHF
cdr3_nt: TGTGCCAGCAGCCCTCGACAGTACAATCAGCCCCAGCATTTT
d_call: -
v_call: TRBV3-1/TRBV3-2
j_call: TRBJ1-5
clone_size: -

cdr3_aa: CASSQVTGGSGNTIYF
cdr3_nt: TGCGCCAGCAGCCAAGTGACAGGGGGGTCTGGAAACACCATATATTTT
d_call: TRBD1
v_call: TRBV4-1
j_call: TRBJ1-3
clone_size: -

cdr3_aa: CASSSDRSGNTIYF
cdr3_nt: TGTGCCAGCAGCTCGGACAGGTCTGGAAACACCATATATTTT
d_call: TRBD1
v_call: TRBV5-6
j_call: TRBJ1-3
clone_size: -

cdr3_aa: CASSLDRTMNTEAFF
cdr3_nt: TGTGCCAGCAGTTTAGACAGGACCATGAACACTGAAGCTTTCTTT
d_call: -
v_call: TRBV6-5
j_call: TRBJ1-1
clone_size: -

cdr3_aa: CASSYTRNHGYTF
cdr3_nt: TGTGCCAGCAGTTACACGCGAAACCATGGCTACACCTTC
d_call: -
v_call: TRBV6-5
j_call: TRBJ1-2
clone_size: -

cdr3_aa: CASSLAGQQETQYF
cdr3_nt: TGTGCCAGCAGCTTAGCGGGACAGCAAGAGACCCAGTACTTC
d_call: TRBD1
v_call: TRBV11-2
j_call: TRBJ2-5
clone_size: -

cdr3_aa: CSVVGHGGYTF
cdr3_nt: TGCAGCGTTGTGGGGCATGGTGGCTACACCTTC
d_call: -
v_call: TRBV29-1
j_call: TRBJ1-2
clone_size: -

cdr3_aa: CASNLNNSPLHF
cdr3_nt: TGTGCCAGCAACCTAAATAATTCACCCCTCCACTTT
d_call: -
v_call: TRBV28
j_call: TRBJ1-6
clone_size: -

cdr3_aa: CASSSLAGLYEQYF
cdr3_nt: TGTGCCAGCAGCTCTTTAGCGGGGCTCTACGAGCAGTACTTC
d_call: TRBD2
v_call: TRBV28
j_call: TRBJ2-7
clone_size: -

cdr3_aa: CASSNTGGAYNEQFF
cdr3_nt: TGTGCCAGCAGCAATACAGGGGGCGCGTACAATGAGCAGTTCTTC
d_call: TRBD1
v_call: TRBV5-6
j_call: TRBJ2-1
clone_size: once

cdr3_aa: CASSFRDTDTQYF
cdr3_nt: TGCGCCAGCAGCTTCCGAGATACTGATACGCAGTATTTT
d_call: -
v_call: TRBV5-1
j_call: TRBJ2-3
clone_size: -

cdr3_aa: CASSSTGGGDGYTF
cdr3_nt: TGCGCCAGCAGCTCTACAGGGGGCGGGGATGGCTACACCTTC
d_call: TRBD1
v_call: TRBV5-1
j_call: TRBJ1-2
clone_size: -

cdr3_aa: CASSDRDRVWETQYF
cdr3_nt: TGTGCCAGTAGTGACCGGGACAGGGTCTGGGAGACCCAGTACTTC
d_call: TRBD1
v_call: TRBV19
j_call: TRBJ2-5
clone_size: -